This T cell receptor beta chain came from a study of T cell repertoires in aging, cancer and after chemotherapy. As for the study in general: Donors were grouped into six age bands spanning 30 or younger through 70 or older.

The V gene's germline CDR1 is MDHEN and CDR2 SYDVKM. The CDR3 has 15 residues. The V end was cut by 1 base, the J end by 4 bases, with 12 bases between. Multiplex touch-down PCR with TRB-A/B primers amplified rearranged V-D-J TRB sequences. TCRdb reprocessed the multiplex PCR reads with MiXCR, giving one entry per CDR3 protein. The sample contains 7,000 to 9,500 distinct CDR3 sequences, 20% to 30% of which appear only once. The template was genomic DNA from peripheral blood, not RNA. Sequenced: blood. The chain couples TRBV28 to TRBJ2-3; D ambiguous. The source of this sequence is a human donor with a blood cancer. The donor label of this sample is uncertain. The CDR3 reads CASSLSPTLADTQYF. CDR3 bases: TGTGCCAGCAGTTTATCCCCGACATTGGCAGATACGCAGTATTTT.